Shown below are 7 T cell receptor beta chains from a single sample sequenced in a study of T cell responses to AZD1222 COVID-19 vaccine. Repertoires were generated with immunoSEQ multiplex PCR, while TCRdb's copy carries only in-frame clones and drops some. The sample has 100,000 to 120,000 clones, approximately 88% seen once; the top ten hold less than 6.5%. This specimen consisted of peripheral blood, obtained 28 days after the second AZD1222 dose. All receptors come from an adult who received the AZD1222 COVID-19 vaccine.

V gene TRBV4-3 combines with J gene TRBJ2-5, with TRBD2 matching 10 bases. The germline CDR1 and CDR2 sequences are LGHNA and YSLEER. Trimming at V came to 3 bases and at J to 0 bases, leaving 10 bases not matched to a gene. This CDR3 region has 18 residues. CDR3 sequence: CASSQTGLASMNQETQYF. For the CDR3, the DNA is TGCGCCAGCAGCCAGACGGGACTAGCGAGCATGAACCAAGAGACCCAGTACTTC.

V usage is TRBV2 and J usage is TRBJ1-2; D not resolved. V was cut by 5 bases and J by 4 bases, with 8 bases left in between. Germline V gives CDR1 SNHLY, CDR2 FYNNEI. CDR3 length: 12 residues. In nucleotides, the CDR3 is TGTGCCAGCAGTTTCGTCTCCTATGGCTACACCTTC. This translates into CASSFVSYGYTF.

The V and J genes are TRBV21-1 and TRBJ2-3; TRBD2, the table's D call, lacks a check against the DNA. TRBV21-1 is given as a pseudogene. This CDR3 region has 16 residues. The chain's CDR3 is CASSRRSGGPTDTQYF. CDR3 DNA: TGTGCCAGCAGCAGGCGTAGCGGGGGGCCCACAGATACGCAGTATTTT.

The rearrangement uses TRBV5-5 and TRBJ2-7, with D uncertain. V was cut by 4 bases and J by 7 bases, with 15 bases left in between. CDR3 length: 13 residues. CDR1 is SGHKS and CDR2 is YYEKEE in the germline V gene (reference sequence). In nucleotides, the CDR3 is TGTGCCAGCAGCCCTGACGCCAGGTCGGAGCAGTACTTC. Amino acid sequence: CASSPDARSEQYF.

This clone appeared once. The chain recombines TRBV15 with TRBJ1-4; 12 bases agree with TRBD1. The germline gives CDR1 LNHNV, CDR2 YYDKDF (reference sequence). The CDR3 loop spans 19 amino acids. The J segment lost 4 bases and the V segment lost 1 base, leaving 10 bases of the junction unmatched. DNA for the CDR3: TGTGCCACCAGCAGAGTCAAAGGGACAGGGGGCTATGGTAATGAAAAACTGTTTTTT. It is translated as CATSRVKGTGGYGNEKLFF. The complete variable domain, with remaining parts taken from reference TRBV15 and TRBJ1-4, reads DAMVIQNPRYQVTQFGKPVTLSCSQTLNHNVMYWYQQKSSQAPKLLFHYYDKDFNNEADTPDNFQSRRPNTSFCFLDIRSPGLGDTAMYLCATSRVKGTGGYGNEKLFFGSGTQLSVL.

The rearrangement links TRBV5-5 to TRBJ1-3; D not certain. The CDR3 is 15 amino acids. Germline loops: CDR1 SGHKS, CDR2 YYEKEE (reference sequence). Trimming removed 4 bases from V and 4 bases from J, with 15 bases in between. CDR3 residues: CASSPRWGSGNTIYF. In nucleotides, the CDR3 is TGTGCCAGCAGCCCGAGGTGGGGATCGGGAAACACCATATATTTT.

This clone was recorded a few times. The chain uses TRBV5-5 and TRBJ1-6; D uncertain. The CDR3 is made up of 13 amino acids. Trimming pared 0 bases from V and 7 bases from J, leaving 5 bases between. Germline assignment: CDR1 SGHKS and CDR2 YYEKEE (reference sequence). CDR3 in amino acids: CASSLGWNSPLHF. The CDR3 DNA is TGTGCCAGCAGCTTGGGGTGGAATTCACCCCTCCACTTT. The full variable domain, rest sourced from reference TRBV5-5 and TRBJ1-6, is DAGVTQSPTHLIKTRGQQVTLRCSPISGHKSVSWYQQVLGQGPQFIFQYYEKEERGRGNFPDRFSARQFPNYSSELNVNALLLGDSALYLCASSLGWNSPLHFGNGTRLTVT.